This paragraph reports one T cell receptor (beta chain). Assay used: immunoSEQ multiplex PCR; TCRdb lists only in-frame clones, some missing. The data hold roughly 120,000 clones, with 90% to 95% observed a single time. This sample was taken from a study of T cell responses to AZD1222 COVID-19 vaccine. In germline, CDR1 is LNHDA, CDR2 SQIVND (reference sequence). Trimming left V 6 bases short and J 3 bases short, with 15 bases between. The CDR3 is 14 amino acids. This rearrangement joins TRBV19 to TRBJ2-7; D gene unclear. Sequences were derived from peripheral blood, sampled on day 0 of AZD1222 vaccination. This sequence originates from an adult in good health. For the CDR3, the DNA is TGTGCCAGTAGCCGCACCTTCCTAGTCTACGAGCAGTACTTC. This encodes CASSRTFLVYEQYF.